The rows below give T cell receptor beta chains drawn from one sample of a study of beta chain features in type 1 diabetes. Using immunoSEQ multiplex PCR, the repertoire was profiled, and TCRdb retains in-frame clones only, with some absent. The table records about 300,000 clones, approximately 13% of them present only once. Sequenced input: naive CD4+ T cells from blood. All receptors come from a woman aged 18-29 years with type 1 diabetes. Each CDR3 is given with its conserved first and last residue. D genes are given only for firm matches. Rows give clone size only sometimes, using once, few, many, or a class for an expanded clone.

>TRBV29-1|few|TRBJ1-2|-
CSVEGSDILHYGYTF
TGCAGCGTTGAGGGGTCGGACATTCTCCACTATGGCTACACCTTC
>TRBV25-1|-|TRBJ1-2|TRBD1
CASSRQGAKLGYGYTF
TGTGCCAGCTCCAGGCAGGGGGCTAAGTTAGGCTATGGCTACACCTTC
>TRBV29-1|many|TRBJ2-1|-
CSLSQTGGNEQFF
TGCAGCCTCTCCCAAACAGGTGGCAATGAGCAGTTCTTC
>TRBV21-1|few|TRBJ2-1|-
CASNHPDFIEQFF
TGTGCCAGCAACCACCCCGACTTCATTGAGCAGTTCTTC
>TRBV30|-|TRBJ2-1|-
CAWSGRLGYNEQFF
TGTGCCTGGAGTGGGCGACTAGGGTACAATGAGCAGTTCTTC
>TRBV7-2|few|TRBJ1-1|-
CASSLVPGGTEAFF
TGTGCCAGCAGCTTAGTCCCGGGGGGGACTGAAGCTTTCTTT
>TRBV18|-|TRBJ2-2|-
CASSPRPPREIYTGELFF
TGTGCCAGCTCACCACGGCCCCCCAGGGAAATTTACACCGGGGAGCTGTTTTTT
>TRBV2|-|TRBJ2-3|TRBD2
CASSPGLATQYF
TGTGCCAGCAGTCCCGGACTAGCGACGCAGTATTTT
>TRBV5-1|-|TRBJ1-2|-
CASSGQPSYGYTF
TGCGCCAGCAGTGGACAGCCTTCCTATGGCTACACCTTC
>TRBV7-2|-|TRBJ1-1|TRBD1
CASSLNRGLTEAFF
TGTGCCAGCAGCTTAAACAGGGGACTTACTGAAGCTTTCTTT
>TRBV2|few|TRBJ1-1|-
CASTEGSAEAFF
TGTGCCAGCACGGAGGGTTCGGCTGAAGCTTTCTTT
>TRBV6-6|-|TRBJ2-1|-
CASISSTSRPREQFF
TGTGCCAGCATTTCTTCGACTAGTCGGCCCCGGGAGCAGTTCTTC
>TRBV5-8|-|TRBJ2-1|-
CASSSNEQFF
TGTGCCAGCAGTAGTAATGAGCAGTTCTTC
>TRBV19|few|TRBJ1-5|-
CASSTSVNQPQHF
TGTGCCAGTAGTACGTCCGTCAATCAGCCCCAGCATTTT
>TRBV29-1|few|TRBJ1-1|TRBD1
CSVVRQGVTEAFF
TGCAGCGTTGTTCGACAGGGAGTCACTGAAGCTTTCTTT
>TRBV18|-|TRBJ2-7|-
CASSPRLGEPDEQYF
TGTGCCAGCTCACCACGTTTGGGAGAGCCCGACGAGCAGTACTTC
>TRBV7-9|few|TRBJ1-1|-
CASSSPTETTEAFF
TGTGCCAGCAGCTCGCCGACAGAAACCACTGAAGCTTTCTTT
>TRBV5-4|-|TRBJ1-5|-
CASSLAGGNQPQHF
TGTGCCAGCAGCTTGGCGGGGGGCAATCAGCCCCAGCATTTT
>TRBV11-2|few|TRBJ2-7|TRBD1
CASSLVVREQGAPYEQYF
TGTGCCAGCAGCTTAGTTGTGCGGGAACAGGGGGCCCCCTACGAGCAGTACTTC
>TRBV28|few|TRBJ2-5|-
CASNTGNQETQYF
TGTGCCAGCAACACCGGGAACCAAGAGACCCAGTACTTC
>TRBV5-4|-|TRBJ1-3|-
CASSLYKGRGDTIYF
TGTGCCAGCAGCTTGTACAAGGGGCGGGGGGACACCATATATTTT
>TRBV2|-|TRBJ2-1|TRBD2
CASSEASGRAEQFF
TGTGCCAGCAGTGAAGCCAGCGGGAGGGCTGAGCAGTTCTTC
>TRBV30|-|TRBJ1-1|-
CAWDVGGTEAFF
TGTGCCTGGGACGTGGGAGGCACTGAAGCTTTCTTT
>TRBV28|-|TRBJ1-5|-
CASREGNQPQHF
TGTGCCTCACGGGAAGGCAATCAGCCCCAGCATTTT
>TRBV18|few|TRBJ1-5|-
CASSPGRDQPQHF
TGTGCCAGCTCACCAGGGAGAGATCAGCCCCAGCATTTT
>TRBV4-2|once|TRBJ2-7|TRBD2
CASSQWGRGTSGSYEQYF
TGTGCCAGCAGCCAATGGGGGAGAGGGACTAGCGGTTCCTACGAGCAGTACTTC
>TRBV28|few|TRBJ2-1|TRBD2
CASGAAGNEQFF
TGTGCCAGCGGGGCAGCGGGAAATGAGCAGTTCTTC
>TRBV19|-|TRBJ1-5|TRBD1
CASSIVWTGLQPQHF
TGTGCCAGTAGTATAGTTTGGACAGGGTTGCAGCCCCAGCATTTT
>TRBV12-5|few|TRBJ2-3|-
CASRQGVTDTQYF
TGTGCTAGTCGCCAGGGCGTGACAGATACGCAGTATTTT
>TRBV30|few|TRBJ1-5|-
CAWSEGDLGNQPQHF
TGTGCCTGGAGTGAGGGGGATTTGGGCAATCAGCCCCAGCATTTT
>TRBV5-1|few|TRBJ2-3|-
CASMASDHTDTQYF
TGCGCCAGCATGGCTAGCGATCACACAGATACGCAGTATTTT
>TRBV7-2|-|TRBJ1-5|-
CASSLIGGTPQHF
TGTGCCAGCAGCTTAATCGGGGGGACGCCCCAGCATTTT
>TRBV27|-|TRBJ2-3|TRBD2
CASSLFSPPREVTTDTQYF
TGTGCCAGCAGTTTATTCTCCCCACCCCGGGAGGTTACCACAGATACGCAGTATTTT
>TRBV28|-|TRBJ2-7|-
CASSLALRYEQYF
TGTGCCAGCAGTTTGGCCTTACGCTACGAGCAGTACTTC
>TRBV25-1|-|TRBJ1-2|-
CASSAPDSRTVYGYTF
TGTGCCAGCAGTGCCCCTGACAGTCGGACCGTTTATGGCTACACCTTC
>TRBV29-1|-|TRBJ2-1|TRBD2
CSVALAGGPGNEQFF
TGCAGCGTTGCCCTAGCGGGAGGGCCGGGTAATGAGCAGTTCTTC
>TRBV2|few|TRBJ2-1|TRBD2
CASVGTSGYNEQFF
TGTGCCAGCGTGGGGACTAGCGGGTACAATGAGCAGTTCTTC
>TRBV28|few|TRBJ2-5|TRBD2
CASRLAGPQETQYF
TGTGCCAGCAGACTAGCGGGACCTCAAGAGACCCAGTACTTC
>TRBV30|few|TRBJ2-7|-
CAWNPGSYEQYF
TGTGCCTGGAATCCAGGAAGCTACGAGCAGTACTTC
>TRBV2|few|TRBJ2-1|-
CASKSGGPTEQFF
TGTGCCAGCAAATCCGGCGGGCCCACAGAGCAGTTCTTC
>TRBV30|few|TRBJ2-1|TRBD2
CAWSVGRTSGSGSYNEQFF
TGTGCCTGGAGTGTGGGACGGACTAGCGGGAGCGGGTCCTACAATGAGCAGTTCTTC
>TRBV7-2|few|TRBJ2-1|-
CASSQWGQGTSGAYNEQFF
TGTGCCAGCAGCCAGTGGGGACAGGGTACTAGCGGGGCCTACAATGAGCAGTTCTTC
>TRBV5-1|few|TRBJ2-6|-
CASSELRGSGANVLTF
TGCGCCAGCAGCGAATTGAGAGGATCTGGGGCCAACGTCCTGACTTTC
>TRBV28|-|TRBJ1-2|-
CASSFSDGYTF
TGTGCCAGCAGTTTTTCGGATGGCTACACCTTC
>TRBV19|few|TRBJ2-1|-
CASHSGTRPNEQFF
TGTGCCAGCCACTCCGGGACACGGCCGAATGAGCAGTTCTTC
>TRBV11-2|-|TRBJ2-7|TRBD1
CASSLDLRTGLRSYEQYF
TGTGCCAGCAGCTTAGACCTCCGGACAGGTCTTCGCTCCTACGAGCAGTACTTC
>TRBV11-2|few|TRBJ2-6|-
CASSLGSGGANVLTF
TGTGCCAGCAGCTTAGGGAGCGGGGGGGCCAACGTCCTGACTTTC
>TRBV9|-|TRBJ1-2|TRBD1
CASSPGDRGHGYTF
TGTGCCAGCAGCCCCGGGGACAGGGGGCATGGCTACACCTTC